This TCR beta chain was identified during a study of cytomegalovirus exposure and HLA in healthy donors. This table comes from immunoSEQ multiplex PCR, and its TCRdb copy is limited to in-frame clones, with some not included. The sample carries about 200,000 clones, roughly 84% recorded once. The sequenced sample was PBMCs. The receptor comes from a woman younger than 35 in good health and CMV-seropositive.

The CDR3, as DNA: TGTGCCAGCAATCGGGCAGGGGGCCTTGAAAAACTGTTTTTT. This translates into CASNRAGGLEKLFF. The chain couples TRBV2 to TRBJ1-4; 8 bases line up with TRBD1. The V and J ends lost 7 bases and 7 bases, in that order; junction bases with no gene match: 8. The CDR3 spans 14 residues. Germline values: CDR1 SNHLY, CDR2 FYNNEI.